This passage covers 24 T cell receptor beta chains from one sample sequenced in a study of control samples from healthy donors and cancer patients. The assay was immunoSEQ multiplex PCR, and TCRdb's table has in-frame clones only and misses some. The data show 100,000 to 150,000 clones, 87% seen once. The sequencing input was blood. The receptor set was obtained from a man aged 18-30 years in good health.

The chain is built from TRBV5-1 and TRBJ2-1, with D possibly being TRBD1 (5 bases). Germline values: CDR1 SGHRS, CDR2 YFSETQ. The CDR3 runs to 15 residues. Trimming pared 0 bases from V and 6 bases from J, leaving 13 bases between. The CDR3 here is CASSLDSWQGNEQFF. Here the CDR3 DNA reads TGCGCCAGCAGCTTGGATAGTTGGCAGGGCAATGAGCAGTTCTTC.

The chain links TRBV24-1 to TRBJ2-6; either TRBD1 or TRBD2 may fit D (5 bases each). The CDR3 spans 17 residues. Trimming cost V 5 bases and J 0 bases, with 13 bases left between them. Germline V lookup: CDR1 KGHDR, CDR2 SFDVKD. Here the CDR3 DNA reads TGTGCCACCAGTGGTAGCCGAGGGGTCTCTGGGGCCAACGTCCTGACTTTC. As protein: CATSGSRGVSGANVLTF.

The rearrangement uses TRBV25-1 and TRBJ2-1, with TRBD1 identical over 11 bases. CDR3 length equals 16 residues. After removal of 8 bases from V and 7 bases from J, the junction contained 13 bases not matched to a gene. Germline values: CDR1 MGHDK, CDR2 SYGVNS. The CDR3 DNA reads TGTGCCAGCCAGTACCGGGACAGGGGGAACCTGAATGAGCAGTTCTTC. This encodes CASQYRDRGNLNEQFF.

The rearrangement uses TRBV5-1 and TRBJ1-4, with D maybe TRBD1 (5 bases). Trimming stripped 0 bases from V and 8 bases from J, with 11 bases between. The CDR3 consists of 14 residues. Germline V gene sequence: CDR1 SGHRS, CDR2 YFSETQ. CDR3 DNA sequence: TGCGCCAGCAGCTTGGGCTTGGGGGAAGAAAAACTGTTTTTT. Translation: CASSLGLGEEKLFF.

V and J are TRBV5-6 and TRBJ2-4; possible D gene TRBD2, 7 bases. The CDR3 consists of 16 residues. The germline V and J ends were trimmed by 2 bases and 1 base, with 13 bases remaining between them. CDR1 SGHDT and CDR2 YYEEEE come from the germline V gene. CDR3 region: CASSLLQGGAKNIQYF. The CDR3 bases are TGTGCCAGCAGCTTACTACAGGGAGGGGCCAAAAACATTCAGTACTTC.

This clone occurred once. CDR3 loop: CATREVSSNYGYTF. In DNA form, the CDR3 reads TGTGCCACCCGAGAGGTGTCTTCTAACTATGGCTACACCTTC. The chain has TRBV19 and TRBJ1-2; D gene uncertain. The CDR3 runs 14 residues. V lost 10 bases, J lost 0 bases, and 15 bases lay in between. In germline, CDR1 is LNHDA, CDR2 SQIVND (reference sequence). Full variable domain (outside the CDR3, taken from reference TRBV19 and TRBJ1-2): DGGITQSPKYLFRKEGQNVTLSCEQNLNHDAMYWYRQDPGQGLRLIYYSQIVNDFQKGDIAEGYSVSREKKESFPLTVTSAQKNPTAFYLCATREVSSNYGYTFGSGTRLTVV.

The chain is built from TRBV11-2 and TRBJ2-1, with D possibly matching TRBD1 (6 bases). The ends were cut back, 5 bases at V and 10 bases at J, with 21 bases in the middle. The CDR3 totals 15 residues. The germline V gene encodes CDR1 SGHAT and CDR2 FQNNGV. CDR3 amino acids: CASSTGLGLGSEQFF. DNA of the CDR3: TGTGCCAGCAGCACAGGGTTGGGTCTGGGCTCAGAGCAGTTCTTC.

The V and J genes are TRBV7-9 and TRBJ1-4; 8 bases line up with TRBD1. J was trimmed by 8 bases and V by 5 bases; bases with no gene match: 7. The V gene's germline CDR1 is SEHNR and CDR2 FQNEAQ (reference sequence). The CDR3 is made up of 14 amino acids. CDR3 DNA sequence: TGTGCCAGCAGCAGAGACAGGGGACTGGAAAAACTGTTTTTT. Amino acid sequence: CASSRDRGLEKLFF. The whole variable domain, remainder taken from reference TRBV7-9 and TRBJ1-4, is DTGVSQNPRHKITKRGQNVTFRCDPISEHNRLYWYRQTLGQGPEFLTYFQNEAQLEKSRLLSDRFSAERPKGSFSTLEIQRTEQGDSAMYLCASSRDRGLEKLFFGSGTQLSVL.

V usage is TRBV29-1 and J usage is TRBJ1-2; weak D call: TRBD1 (5 bases). The CDR3 is made up of 13 amino acids. V lost 7 bases and J 4 bases, leaving 16 bases between the germline ends. Germline CDR1 and CDR2: SQVTM and ANQGSEA. CDR3 amino acids: CSAGRANTYGYTF. CDR3 DNA: TGCAGCGCAGGGAGGGCGAACACCTATGGCTACACCTTC.

The chain uses TRBV7-2 and TRBJ2-7; possibly TRBD2 for D (6 bases). Germline CDR1 reads SGHTA; CDR2 reads FQGNSA. The V end lost 1 base, the J end lost 0 bases, and 10 bases lay between the germline ends. The CDR3 is 15 amino acids. CDR3 amino acids: CASSLGSGNSYEQYF. As DNA, the CDR3 is TGTGCCAGCAGCTTAGGTAGCGGAAACTCCTACGAGCAGTACTTC.

This rearrangement joins TRBV7-9 to TRBJ2-3, with 7 bases fitting TRBD1. This CDR3 contains 15 residues. With V trimmed by 5 bases and J by 8 bases, 13 bases remained unmatched. Per the germline V gene, CDR1 is SEHNR and CDR2 is FQNEAQ (reference sequence). This CDR3 reads CASSQGEMTPFTQYF. The CDR3 DNA is TGTGCCAGCAGCCAGGGGGAGATGACGCCATTTACGCAGTATTTT. The full variable domain, completed using reference TRBV7-9 and TRBJ2-3, is DTGVSQNPRHKITKRGQNVTFRCDPISEHNRLYWYRQTLGQGPEFLTYFQNEAQLEKSRLLSDRFSAERPKGSFSTLEIQRTEQGDSAMYLCASSQGEMTPFTQYFGPGTRLTVL.

In DNA, the CDR3 is TGTGCCAGCAGCCCCAGGGACTCCTTGGGTGCAAACATTCAGTACTTC. It codes for CASSPRDSLGANIQYF. The chain uses TRBV7-2 and TRBJ2-4; TRBD2 is a possible D gene (6 bases). This CDR3 contains 16 residues. Germline-derived CDR1 and CDR2 are SGHTA and FQGNSA. Trimming cost V 5 bases and J 6 bases, with 20 bases left between them.

This chain joins TRBV10-3 and TRBJ2-7; 8 nucleotides align to TRBD2. The germline V gene encodes CDR1 ENHRY and CDR2 SYGVKD. The CDR3 extends over 15 amino acids. The V and J ends lost 4 bases and 3 bases, in that order; junction bases with no gene match: 8. For the CDR3, the DNA is TGTGCCATCAGTGTTGTAACTAGCGGAGACTACGAGCAGTACTTC. Translated: CAISVVTSGDYEQYF.

The rearrangement uses TRBV27 and TRBJ2-1; D may be TRBD1 (6 bases). V was clipped by 6 bases and J by 4 bases, with 16 bases between them. Germline loops: CDR1 MNHEY, CDR2 SMNVEV (reference sequence). The CDR3 loop spans 15 amino acids. Written as DNA, the CDR3 is TGTGCCAGCAGAGGGGGACGAAACGGGTACAATGAGCAGTTCTTC. Residues: CASRGGRNGYNEQFF.

This CDR3 reads CASRASYNEQFF. In nucleotides, the CDR3 is TGTGCCAGCAGGGCCTCCTACAATGAGCAGTTCTTC. The chain recombines TRBV2 with TRBJ2-1; unclear D gene. Germline V gene lookup returns CDR1 SNHLY and CDR2 FYNNEI. CDR3 size: 12 residues. V lost 6 bases and J lost 0, with 3 bases in between.

The rearrangement uses TRBV5-1 and TRBJ2-7; TRBD1 agrees at 9 bases. Germline CDR1 reads SGHRS; CDR2 reads YFSETQ. With V trimmed by 5 bases and J by 5 bases, 8 bases remained unmatched. The CDR3 extends over 14 amino acids. The CDR3, as DNA: TGCGCCAGCAGTATCGGACAGGGGCTAAACGAGCAGTACTTC. It yields the protein CASSIGQGLNEQYF.

This clone occurred once. The chain is built from TRBV9 and TRBJ2-1; 8 nucleotides agree with TRBD2. J lost 5 bases, V lost 8 bases, and 12 bases had no gene match. Per germline, CDR1 SGDLS and CDR2 YYNGEE. The length of the CDR3 is 15 residues. CDR3 coding DNA: TGTGCCAGTAATAGCGGGATACGTCCGGACAATGAGCAGTTCTTC. This encodes CASNSGIRPDNEQFF.

The chain uses TRBV28 and TRBJ2-4, with 9 bases identical to TRBD1. Germline loops: CDR1 MDHEN, CDR2 SYDVKM. The CDR3 extends over 14 amino acids. V lost 5 bases, J lost 9 bases, and 8 bases stayed unmatched. DNA of the CDR3: TGTGCCAGCAGTCCGGGACAGGGAGGGACCATTCAGTACTTC. Translating gives CASSPGQGGTIQYF. Filled out from reference TRBV28 and TRBJ2-4, the complete variable domain reads DVKVTQSSRYLVKRTGEKVFLECVQDMDHENMFWYRQDPGLGLRLIYFSYDVKMKEKGDIPEGYSVSREKKERFSLILESASTNQTSMYLCASSPGQGGTIQYFGAGTRLSVL.

The chain recombines TRBV5-1 with TRBJ2-3, with 10 bases fitting TRBD2. With 2 bases clipped from V and 3 bases from J, the junction kept 3 bases outside the gene matches. Germline lookup yields CDR1 SGHRS and CDR2 YFSETQ. The CDR3 loop spans 15 amino acids. CDR3 DNA: TGCGCCAGCAGCTTATCTAGCGGGAGAACAGATACGCAGTATTTT. Translation: CASSLSSGRTDTQYF.

CDR3 coding DNA: TGTGCCAGCTCATGGGAGTACTCGGCTAATGAAAAACTGTTTTTT. Protein product: CASSWEYSANEKLFF. V usage is TRBV18 and J usage is TRBJ1-4; D gene unclear. In germline, CDR1 is KGHSH, CDR2 LQKENI. The V end was cut by 5 bases, the J end by 3 bases, with 13 bases between. The CDR3 is made up of 15 amino acids.

This chain connects TRBV9 to TRBJ2-7; 9 bases are a match to TRBD1. The length of the CDR3 is 13 residues. Germline V gene data show CDR1 as SGDLS and CDR2 as YYNGEE. The J segment lost 6 bases and the V segment lost 4 bases, leaving 5 bases of the junction unmatched. CDR3 residues: CASSPRTGVEQYF. CDR3 bases: TGTGCCAGCAGCCCGCGGACAGGGGTCGAGCAGTACTTC.

The gene calls are TRBV9 and TRBJ2-1; unclear D gene. The V gene lost 4 bases and the J gene lost 0 bases, with 11 bases spanning the gap. This CDR3 contains 15 residues. CDR1 is SGDLS and CDR2 is YYNGEE in the germline V gene. The DNA of the CDR3 is TGTGCCAGCAGCACCCAACAGAGCTCCTACAATGAGCAGTTCTTC. Amino acid sequence: CASSTQQSSYNEQFF.

This chain connects TRBV6-5 to TRBJ2-7; the match to TRBD1 covers 8 bases. Unmatched junction bases numbered 5, after V lost 4 bases and J lost 3 bases. The germline gives CDR1 MNHEY, CDR2 SVGAGI. The CDR3 length is 14 residues. This chain's CDR3 is CASSSDRGLYEQYF. The CDR3 DNA follows: TGTGCCAGCAGTTCCGACAGGGGTCTCTACGAGCAGTACTTC.

The rearrangement joins TRBV6-4 to TRBJ1-5, with 7 bases fitting TRBD1. This CDR3 region has 16 residues. V shed 6 bases, J shed 4 bases, and the junction held 12 bases outside the gene matches. Germline assignment: CDR1 MRHNA and CDR2 SNTAGT. CDR3: CASRGSQGGGNQPQHF. CDR3 nucleotide sequence: TGTGCCAGCAGGGGGAGTCAGGGGGGTGGGAATCAGCCCCAGCATTTT.